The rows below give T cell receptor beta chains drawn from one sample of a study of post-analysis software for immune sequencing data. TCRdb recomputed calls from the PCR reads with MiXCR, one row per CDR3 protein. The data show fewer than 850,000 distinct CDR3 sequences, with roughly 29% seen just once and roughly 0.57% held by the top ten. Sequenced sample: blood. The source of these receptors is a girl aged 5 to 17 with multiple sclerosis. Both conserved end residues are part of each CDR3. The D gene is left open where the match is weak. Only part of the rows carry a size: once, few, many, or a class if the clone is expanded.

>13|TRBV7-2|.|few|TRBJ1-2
CASTTVGVYGYTF
TGTGCCAGCACCACCGTCGGGGTCTATGGCTACACCTTC
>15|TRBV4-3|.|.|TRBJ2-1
CASSQVLGSRNEQFF
TGCGCCAGCAGCCAAGTTCTTGGTAGTAGAAATGAGCAGTTCTTC
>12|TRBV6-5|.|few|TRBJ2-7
CASRSGLYEQYF
TGTGCCAGCAGGTCGGGGCTTTACGAGCAGTACTTC
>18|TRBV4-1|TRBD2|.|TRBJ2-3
CASSTGLAGGPSTDTQYF
TGCGCCAGCAGCACCGGACTAGCGGGGGGGCCTAGCACAGATACGCAGTATTTT
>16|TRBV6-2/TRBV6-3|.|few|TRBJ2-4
CASRPTWGGVKNIQYF
TGTGCCAGCAGACCGACTTGGGGCGGGGTCAAAAACATTCAGTACTTC
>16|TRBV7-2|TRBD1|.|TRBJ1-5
CASRDRAWGSNQPQHF
TGTGCCAGCAGGGACAGGGCCTGGGGTAGCAATCAGCCCCAGCATTTT
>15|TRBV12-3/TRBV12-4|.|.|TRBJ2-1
CASSDGLSSYNEQFF
TGTGCCAGCAGCGATGGACTGAGCTCCTACAATGAGCAGTTCTTC
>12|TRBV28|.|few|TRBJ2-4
CASSQTRNIQYF
TGTGCCAGCAGCCAAACGAGGAACATTCAGTACTTC
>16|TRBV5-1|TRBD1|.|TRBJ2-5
CASSLAKGQTQETQYF
TGCGCCAGCAGCTTGGCCAAGGGACAGACCCAAGAGACCCAGTACTTC
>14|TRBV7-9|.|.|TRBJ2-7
CASSPRGTTYEQYF
TGTGCCAGCAGTCCCCGGGGCACGACCTACGAGCAGTACTTC
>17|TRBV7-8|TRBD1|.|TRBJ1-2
CASSLVVGGSLDYGYTF
TGTGCCAGCAGCTTAGTAGTAGGGGGCTCTTTAGACTATGGCTACACCTTC
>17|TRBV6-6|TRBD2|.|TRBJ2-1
CASGTLRAGGWGIEQFF
TGTGCCAGCGGTACCCTGCGAGCGGGAGGATGGGGAATTGAGCAGTTCTTC
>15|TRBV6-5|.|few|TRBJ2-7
CASSSPRGARDEQYF
TGTGCCAGCAGTTCCCCCCGGGGGGCAAGGGACGAGCAGTACTTC
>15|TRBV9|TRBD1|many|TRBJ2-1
CASSLRDRVDSEQFF
TGTGCCAGCAGCCTCCGGGACAGGGTGGATAGTGAGCAGTTCTTC
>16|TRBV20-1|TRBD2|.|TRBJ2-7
CSARDLLATSSYEQYF
TGCAGTGCTAGAGACTTACTAGCGACTAGCTCCTACGAGCAGTACTTC
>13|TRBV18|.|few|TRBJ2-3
CASSLGQRNTQYF
TGTGCCAGCTCATTAGGACAGCGCAATACGCAGTATTTT
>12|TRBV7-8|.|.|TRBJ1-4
CASSLGAEKLFF
TGTGCCAGCAGCTTAGGGGCTGAAAAACTGTTTTTT
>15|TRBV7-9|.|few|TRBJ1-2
CASSLRDKPNYGYTF
TGTGCCAGCAGCTTGAGGGACAAGCCTAACTATGGCTACACCTTC
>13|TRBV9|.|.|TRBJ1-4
CASSAGLEEKLFF
TGTGCCAGCAGCGCCGGGTTAGAGGAAAAACTGTTTTTT
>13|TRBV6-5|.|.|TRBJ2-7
CASRQTVIHEQYF
TGTGCCAGCAGACAGACAGTAATCCACGAGCAGTACTTC
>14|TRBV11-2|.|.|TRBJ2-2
CASSLLRETGELFF
TGTGCCAGCAGCTTACTAAGGGAGACCGGGGAGCTGTTTTTT
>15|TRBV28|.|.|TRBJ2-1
CASSRVEISYNKQFF
TGTGCCAGCAGTAGGGTCGAGATCTCCTACAATAAGCAGTTCTTC
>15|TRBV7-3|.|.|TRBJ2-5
CASSLQPLQEETQYF
TGTGCCAGCAGCTTGCAGCCTCTTCAGGAAGAGACCCAGTACTTC
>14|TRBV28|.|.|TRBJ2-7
CASSPTGGYYEQYF
TGTGCCAGCAGCCCCACGGGCGGGTACTACGAGCAGTACTTC
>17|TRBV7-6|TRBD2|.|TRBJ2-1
CASSLRAGGGGYNEQFF
TGTGCCAGCAGCTTAAGGGCCGGGGGGGGCGGTTACAATGAGCAGTTCTTC
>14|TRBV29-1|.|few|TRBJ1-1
CSVEGHRENTEAFF
TGCAGCGTTGAGGGACACAGGGAAAACACTGAAGCTTTCTTT
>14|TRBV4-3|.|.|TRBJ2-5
CASSQDGRSETQYF
TGCGCCAGCAGCCAAGATGGTAGATCAGAGACCCAGTACTTC
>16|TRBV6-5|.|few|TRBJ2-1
CASSYSIRWAGDEQFF
TGTGCCAGCAGTTACTCGATCCGTTGGGCTGGCGATGAGCAGTTCTTC
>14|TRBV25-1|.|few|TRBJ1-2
CASGRGGTNYGYTF
TGTGCCAGCGGCCGGGGCGGTACTAACTATGGCTACACCTTC
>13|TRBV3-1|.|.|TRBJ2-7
CASSQAGLGGQYF
TGTGCCAGCAGCCAGGCAGGGTTGGGGGGTCAGTACTTC
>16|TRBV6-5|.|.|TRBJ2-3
CASSTRGGLTTDTQYF
TGTGCCAGCAGCACCAGGGGGGGACTCACCACAGATACGCAGTATTTT